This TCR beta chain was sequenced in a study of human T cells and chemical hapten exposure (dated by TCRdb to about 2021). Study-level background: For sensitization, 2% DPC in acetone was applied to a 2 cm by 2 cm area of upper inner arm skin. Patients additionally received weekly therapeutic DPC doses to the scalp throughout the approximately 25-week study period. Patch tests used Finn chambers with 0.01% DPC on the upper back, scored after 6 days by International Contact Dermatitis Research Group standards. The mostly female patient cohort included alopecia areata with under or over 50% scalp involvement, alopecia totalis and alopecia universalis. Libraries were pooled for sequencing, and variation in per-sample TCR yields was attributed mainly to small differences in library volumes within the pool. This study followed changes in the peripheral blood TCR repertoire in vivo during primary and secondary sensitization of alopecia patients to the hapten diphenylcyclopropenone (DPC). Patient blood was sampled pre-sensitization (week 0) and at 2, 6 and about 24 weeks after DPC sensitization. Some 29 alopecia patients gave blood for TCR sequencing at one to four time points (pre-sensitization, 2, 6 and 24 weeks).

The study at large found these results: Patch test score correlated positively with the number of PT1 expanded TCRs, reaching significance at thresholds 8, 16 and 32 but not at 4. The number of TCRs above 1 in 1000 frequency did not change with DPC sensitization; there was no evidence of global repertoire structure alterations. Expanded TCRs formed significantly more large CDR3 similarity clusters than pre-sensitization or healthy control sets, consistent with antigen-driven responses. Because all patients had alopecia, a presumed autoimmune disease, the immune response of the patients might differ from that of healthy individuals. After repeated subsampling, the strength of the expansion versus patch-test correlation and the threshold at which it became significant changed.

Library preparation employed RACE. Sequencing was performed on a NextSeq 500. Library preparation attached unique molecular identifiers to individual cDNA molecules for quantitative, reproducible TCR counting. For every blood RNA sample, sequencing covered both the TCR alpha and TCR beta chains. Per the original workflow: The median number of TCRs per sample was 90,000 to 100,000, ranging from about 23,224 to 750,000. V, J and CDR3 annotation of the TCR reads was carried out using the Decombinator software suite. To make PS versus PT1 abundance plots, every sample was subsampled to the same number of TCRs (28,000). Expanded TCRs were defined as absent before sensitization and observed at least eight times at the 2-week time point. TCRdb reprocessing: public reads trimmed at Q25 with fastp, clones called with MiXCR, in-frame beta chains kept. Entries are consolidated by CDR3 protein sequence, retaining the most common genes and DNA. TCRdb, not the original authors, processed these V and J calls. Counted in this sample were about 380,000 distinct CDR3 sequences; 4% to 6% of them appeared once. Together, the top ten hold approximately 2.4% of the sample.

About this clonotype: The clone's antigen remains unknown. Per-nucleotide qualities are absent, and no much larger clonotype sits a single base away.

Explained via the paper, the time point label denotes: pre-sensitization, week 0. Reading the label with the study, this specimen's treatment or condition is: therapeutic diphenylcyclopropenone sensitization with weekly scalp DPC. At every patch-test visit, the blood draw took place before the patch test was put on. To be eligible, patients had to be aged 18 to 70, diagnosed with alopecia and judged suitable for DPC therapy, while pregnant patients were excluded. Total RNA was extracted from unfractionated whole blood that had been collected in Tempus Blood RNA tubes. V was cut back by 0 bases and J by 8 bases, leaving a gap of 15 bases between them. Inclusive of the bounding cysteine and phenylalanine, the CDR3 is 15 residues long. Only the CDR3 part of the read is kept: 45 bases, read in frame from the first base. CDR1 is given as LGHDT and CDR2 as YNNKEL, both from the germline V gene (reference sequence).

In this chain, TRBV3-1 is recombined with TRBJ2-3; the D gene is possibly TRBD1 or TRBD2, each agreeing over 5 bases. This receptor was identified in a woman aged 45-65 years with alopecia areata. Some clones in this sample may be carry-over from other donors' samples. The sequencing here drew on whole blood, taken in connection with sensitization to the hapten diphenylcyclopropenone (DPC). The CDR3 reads CASSQDGSFGGTQYF. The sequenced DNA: TGTGCCAGCAGCCAAGATGGAAGCTTTGGGGGTACGCAGTATTTT.